The 2 T cell receptor beta chains below were found in one sample sequenced in a study of spatial heterogeneity in lung cancer. TCRdb used MiXCR to reprocess the 5' RACE reads, holding one entry per CDR3 protein. The table records under 50,000 distinct CDR3 sequences, less than 6.5% of them present only once. Sample time point: sample taken at primary tumor resection. The sequenced sample was PBMCs, obtained at surgery. Source of these receptors: a female donor with early-stage non-small cell lung cancer.

The V gene is TRBV4-1, the J gene TRBJ2-7; no clear D. Trimming cost V 0 bases and J 13 bases, with 19 bases left between them. The CDR3 consists of 14 residues. Germline V CDR1 and CDR2: MGHRA, YSYEKL. CDR3 DNA: TGCGCCAGCAGCCAAGAACCGTCATTGACTTTAAGATACTTC. Translation: CASSQEPSLTLRYF.

This clonotype was found many times. The rearrangement uses TRBV5-5 and TRBJ2-7; the match to TRBD2 covers 9 bases. CDR3 length: 15 amino acids. Germline CDR1 SGHKS, CDR2 YYEKEE (reference sequence). Trimming removed 5 bases from V and 1 base from J; junction bases left unmatched: 7. CDR3 DNA sequence: TGTGCCAGCAGTTGGGTCCTAGCGGGGTCCTACGAGCAGTACTTC. Encoded protein: CASSWVLAGSYEQYF.